One sample yielded the 9 T cell receptor beta chains listed below, sequenced in a study of OX40 agonist ivuxolimab in advanced cancers. Clones were sequenced by immunoSEQ multiplex PCR, and TCRdb holds only the in-frame ones, with some missing. The sample records roughly 60,000 clones, more than 70% being singletons. The sample consisted of CD4+ or CD8+ T cells sorted from blood, taken in a trial of the OX40 agonist ivuxolimab. The source of these receptors is an adult with an advanced solid tumor such as melanoma, head and neck, liver or kidney cancer.

This chain connects TRBV5-1 to TRBJ2-5, with D possibly being TRBD2 (5 bases). The V and J ends lost 0 bases and 7 bases respectively, with 7 bases between them. In germline, CDR1 is SGHRS, CDR2 YFSETQ. This CDR3 contains 12 residues. The CDR3 region is CASSLGGRTQYF. The CDR3 DNA reads as TGCGCCAGCAGCTTGGGCGGGCGGACCCAGTACTTC.

This chain uses TRBV25-1 with TRBJ2-7, with 8 nucleotides matching TRBD2. This CDR3 spans 14 amino acids. V lost 6 bases, J lost 3 bases, and 7 bases stayed unmatched. CDR1 and CDR2 from the germline V gene are MGHDK and SYGVNS. DNA of the CDR3: TGTGCCAGCAGCGTAGCGGGACAAAACTACGAGCAGTACTTC. It is translated as CASSVAGQNYEQYF.

This chain joins TRBV13 and TRBJ1-1; D is unclear. The germline V gene has CDR1 PRHDT and CDR2 FYEKMQ (reference sequence). V was clipped by 4 bases and J by 1 base, with 13 bases between them. CDR3 length equals 15 residues. In DNA, the CDR3 is TGTGCCAGCAGCTCCCTCCCACCGGGGAACACTGAAGCTTTCTTT. Protein sequence: CASSSLPPGNTEAFF.

The chain combines TRBV5-4 with TRBJ1-2, with D possibly TRBD1 on 5 matching bases. The CDR3 is made up of 15 amino acids. Germline V gene sequence: CDR1 SGHNT, CDR2 YYREEE (reference sequence). Trimming removed 5 bases from V and 4 bases from J, with 18 bases in between. CDR3 residues: CASRNGTTSRYGYTF. The CDR3 nucleotides are TGTGCCAGCAGAAATGGGACCACCTCTCGCTATGGCTACACCTTC.

The chain recombines TRBV14 with TRBJ1-3; no clear D gene. Germline V lookup: CDR1 SGHDN, CDR2 FVKESK. The CDR3 is 12 amino acids. The V gene lost 4 bases and the J gene lost 4 bases, with 5 bases spanning the gap. The CDR3 DNA is TGTGCCAGCAGCCCCCAGGGAAACACCATATATTTT. This codes for CASSPQGNTIYF.

The gene calls are TRBV9 and TRBJ2-7; weak D call: TRBD2 (6 bases). The CDR3 extends over 15 amino acids. V lost 4 bases and J lost 4, with 18 bases in between. The germline V gene encodes CDR1 SGDLS and CDR2 YYNGEE. The CDR3 sequence is CASSRDGTPFYEQYF. The CDR3 nucleotides are TGTGCCAGCAGCCGGGACGGGACTCCCTTTTACGAGCAGTACTTC. Full variable domain (rest looked up from reference TRBV9 and TRBJ2-7): DSGVTQTPKHLITATGQRVTLRCSPRSGDLSVYWYQQSLDQGLQFLIQYYNGEERAKGNILERFSAQQFPDLHSELNLSSLELGDSALYFCASSRDGTPFYEQYFGPGTRLTVT.

The chain couples TRBV19 to TRBJ1-5; TRBD1 matches 8 bases. V was clipped by 5 bases and J by 0 bases; unmatched bases: 6. The germline V gene has CDR1 LNHDA and CDR2 SQIVND (reference sequence). The CDR3 has 16 residues. In nucleotides, the CDR3 is TGTGCCAGTAGTCCCCGACAGGGGAATAGCAATCAGCCCCAGCATTTT. Its protein product is CASSPRQGNSNQPQHF.

The chain links TRBV2 to TRBJ2-7; TRBD2 matches 9 bases. The CDR3 loop spans 15 amino acids. V lost 3 bases and J lost 6; bases outside the gene matches: 9. The germline V gene has CDR1 SNHLY and CDR2 FYNNEI. The CDR3 loop is CASSDMSLAGSEQYF. Here the CDR3 DNA reads TGTGCCAGCAGTGATATGTCTCTAGCGGGAAGCGAGCAGTACTTC.

The V gene is TRBV5-8, the J gene TRBJ1-5; D gene unclear. This CDR3 spans 13 amino acids. CDR1 is SGHTS, CDR2 YDEGEE, per germline. The ends were cut back, 4 bases at V and 4 bases at J, with 9 bases in the middle. CDR3 protein: CASSRARNQPQHF. Here the CDR3 DNA reads TGTGCCAGCAGCCGGGCCAGGAATCAGCCCCAGCATTTT.